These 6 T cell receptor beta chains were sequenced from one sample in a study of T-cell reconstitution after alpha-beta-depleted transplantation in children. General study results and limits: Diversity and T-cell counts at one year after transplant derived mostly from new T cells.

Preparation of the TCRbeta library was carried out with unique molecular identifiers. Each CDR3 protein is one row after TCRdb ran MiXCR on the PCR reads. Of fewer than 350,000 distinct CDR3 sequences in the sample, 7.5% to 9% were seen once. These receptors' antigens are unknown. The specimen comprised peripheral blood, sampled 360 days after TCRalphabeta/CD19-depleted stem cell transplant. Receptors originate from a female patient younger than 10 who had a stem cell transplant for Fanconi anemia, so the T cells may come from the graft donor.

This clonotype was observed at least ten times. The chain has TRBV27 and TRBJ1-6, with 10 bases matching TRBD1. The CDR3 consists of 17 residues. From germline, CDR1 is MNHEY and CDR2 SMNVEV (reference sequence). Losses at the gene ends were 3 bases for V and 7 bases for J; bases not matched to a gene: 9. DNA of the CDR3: TGTGCCAGCAGTTTGCACCGGGACAGGGGATTCAATTCACCCCTCCACTTT. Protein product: CASSLHRDRGFNSPLHF.

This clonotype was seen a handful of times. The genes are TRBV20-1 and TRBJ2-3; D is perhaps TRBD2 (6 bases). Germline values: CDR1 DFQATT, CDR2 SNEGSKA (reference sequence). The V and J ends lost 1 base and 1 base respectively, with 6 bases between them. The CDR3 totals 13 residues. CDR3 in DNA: TGCAGTGCTAGAGCGGGGGGCACAGATACGCAGTATTTT. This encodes CSARAGGTDTQYF.

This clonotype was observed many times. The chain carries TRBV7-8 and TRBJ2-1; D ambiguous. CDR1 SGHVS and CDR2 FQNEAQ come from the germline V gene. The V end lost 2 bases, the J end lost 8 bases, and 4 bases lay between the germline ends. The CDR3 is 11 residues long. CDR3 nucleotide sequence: TGTGCCAGCAGCTTACCTCATGAGCAGTTCTTC. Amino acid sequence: CASSLPHEQFF.

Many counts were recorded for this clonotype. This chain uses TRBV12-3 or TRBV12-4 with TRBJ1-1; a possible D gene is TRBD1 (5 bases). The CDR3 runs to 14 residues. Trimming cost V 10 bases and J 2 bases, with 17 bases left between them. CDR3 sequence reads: CATTRGGTNTEAFF. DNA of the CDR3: TGTGCCACAACCCGAGGCGGGACCAACACTGAAGCTTTCTTT.

The CDR3 sequence is CASSTSQNTEAFF. The CDR3 nucleotides are TGTGCCAGTAGTACCAGCCAGAACACTGAAGCTTTCTTT. The gene calls are TRBV19 and TRBJ1-1; D gene unclear. V was clipped by 4 bases and J by 1 base, with 7 bases between them. Per the germline V gene, CDR1 is LNHDA and CDR2 is SQIVND (reference sequence). This CDR3 is built from 13 residues.

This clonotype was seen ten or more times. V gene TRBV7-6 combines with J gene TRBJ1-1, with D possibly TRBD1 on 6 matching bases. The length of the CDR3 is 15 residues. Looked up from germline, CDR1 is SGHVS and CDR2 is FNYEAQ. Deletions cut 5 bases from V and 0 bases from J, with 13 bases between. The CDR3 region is CASSGLGGLNTEAFF. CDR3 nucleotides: TGTGCCAGCAGCGGATTGGGGGGGCTGAACACTGAAGCTTTCTTT.